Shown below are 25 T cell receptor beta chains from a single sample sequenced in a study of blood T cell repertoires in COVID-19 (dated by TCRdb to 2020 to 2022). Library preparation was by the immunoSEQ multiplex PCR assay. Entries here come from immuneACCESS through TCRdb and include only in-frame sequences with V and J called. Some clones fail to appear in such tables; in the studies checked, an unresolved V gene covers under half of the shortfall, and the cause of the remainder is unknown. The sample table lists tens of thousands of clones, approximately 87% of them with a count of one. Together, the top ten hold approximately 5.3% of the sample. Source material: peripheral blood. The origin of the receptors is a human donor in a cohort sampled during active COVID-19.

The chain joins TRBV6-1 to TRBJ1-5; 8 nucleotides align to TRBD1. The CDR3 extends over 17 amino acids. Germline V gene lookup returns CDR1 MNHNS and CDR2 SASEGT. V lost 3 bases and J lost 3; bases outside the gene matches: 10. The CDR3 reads CASSDPSTGVTNQPQHF. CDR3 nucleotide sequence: TGTGCCAGCAGTGATCCCTCGACAGGGGTAACCAATCAGCCCCAGCATTTT.

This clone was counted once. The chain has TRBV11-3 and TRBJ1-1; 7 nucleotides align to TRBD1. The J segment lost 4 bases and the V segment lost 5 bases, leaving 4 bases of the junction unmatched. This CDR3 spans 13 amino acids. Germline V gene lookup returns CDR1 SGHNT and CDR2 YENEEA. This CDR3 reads CASSQAGGTEAFF. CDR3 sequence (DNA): TGTGCCAGCAGCCAAGCAGGGGGCACTGAAGCTTTCTTT.

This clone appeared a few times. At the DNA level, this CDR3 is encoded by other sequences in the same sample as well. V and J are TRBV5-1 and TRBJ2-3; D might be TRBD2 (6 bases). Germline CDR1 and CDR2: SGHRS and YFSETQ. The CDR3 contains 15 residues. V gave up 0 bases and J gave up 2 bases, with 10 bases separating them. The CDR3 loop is CASSLAGGSTDTQYF. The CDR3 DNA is TGCGCCAGCAGCTTGGCCGGGGGATCCACAGATACGCAGTATTTT.

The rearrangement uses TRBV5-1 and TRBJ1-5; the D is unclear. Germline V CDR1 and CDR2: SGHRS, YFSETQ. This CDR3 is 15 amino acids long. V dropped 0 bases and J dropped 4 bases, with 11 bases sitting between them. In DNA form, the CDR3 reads TGCGCCAGCAGCTTGGCAGGATCGGGAAATCAGCCCCAGCATTTT. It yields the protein CASSLAGSGNQPQHF.

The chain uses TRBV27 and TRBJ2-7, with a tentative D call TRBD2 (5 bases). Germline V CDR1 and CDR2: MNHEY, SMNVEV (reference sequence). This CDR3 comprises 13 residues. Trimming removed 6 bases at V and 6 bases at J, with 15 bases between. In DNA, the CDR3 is TGTGCCAGCAGGCCTCCGGGGTCGATCGAGCAGTACTTC. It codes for CASRPPGSIEQYF.

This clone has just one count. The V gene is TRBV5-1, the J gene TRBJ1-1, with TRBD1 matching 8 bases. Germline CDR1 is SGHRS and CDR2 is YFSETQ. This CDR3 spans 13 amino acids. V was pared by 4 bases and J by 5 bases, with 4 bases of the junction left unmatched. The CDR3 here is CASSPQGETEAFF. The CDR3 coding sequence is TGCGCCAGCAGCCCACAGGGGGAGACTGAAGCTTTCTTT.

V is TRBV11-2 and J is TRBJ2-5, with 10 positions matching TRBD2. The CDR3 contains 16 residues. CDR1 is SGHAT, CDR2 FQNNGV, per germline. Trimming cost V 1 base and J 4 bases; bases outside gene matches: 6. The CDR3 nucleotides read TGTGCCAGCAGCTTAGGCTGGACTAGCGGTGTAGAGACCCAGTACTTC. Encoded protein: CASSLGWTSGVETQYF.

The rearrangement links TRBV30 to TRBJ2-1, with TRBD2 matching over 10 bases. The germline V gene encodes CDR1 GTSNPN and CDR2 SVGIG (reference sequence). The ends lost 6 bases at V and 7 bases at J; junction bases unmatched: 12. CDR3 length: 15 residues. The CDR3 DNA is TGTGCCTGTTTCCGTGGTTTAGCGGGGGGTAATGAGCAGTTCTTC. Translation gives CACFRGLAGGNEQFF.

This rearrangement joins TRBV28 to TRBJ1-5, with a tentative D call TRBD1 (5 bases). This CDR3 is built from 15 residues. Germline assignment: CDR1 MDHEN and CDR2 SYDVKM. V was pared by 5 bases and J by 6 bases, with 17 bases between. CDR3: CASSPGGRGSQPQHF. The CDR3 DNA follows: TGTGCCAGCAGTCCCGGTGGGAGGGGCAGTCAGCCCCAGCATTTT.

CDR3 nucleotide sequence: TGTGCCAGCAGCTTAGAGACTAGCCCCCACTGGTTCTTC. This sequence encodes CASSLETSPHWFF. The chain joins TRBV7-2 to TRBJ2-1; TRBD2 agrees at 7 bases. V gave up 1 base and J gave up 15 bases; unmatched junction bases: 9. Germline V gene sequence: CDR1 SGHTA, CDR2 FQGNSA. This CDR3 has 13 residues.

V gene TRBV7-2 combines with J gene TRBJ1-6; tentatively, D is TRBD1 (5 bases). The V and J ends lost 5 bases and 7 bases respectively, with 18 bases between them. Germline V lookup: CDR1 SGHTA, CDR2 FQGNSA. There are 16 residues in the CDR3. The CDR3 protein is CASSTDSTFPNSPLHF. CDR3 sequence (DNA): TGTGCCAGCAGCACCGACAGTACCTTCCCCAATTCACCCCTCCACTTT.

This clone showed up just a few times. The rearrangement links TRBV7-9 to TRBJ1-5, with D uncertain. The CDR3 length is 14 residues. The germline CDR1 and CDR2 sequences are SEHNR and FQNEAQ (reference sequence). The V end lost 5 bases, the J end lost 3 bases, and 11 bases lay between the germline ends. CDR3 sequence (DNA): TGTGCCAGCAGCCCAACGGGGAACAATCAGCCCCAGCATTTT. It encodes CASSPTGNNQPQHF.

CDR3 sequence reads: CASIQGRGTEAFF. For the CDR3, the DNA is TGTGCCAGCATCCAGGGCAGGGGCACTGAAGCTTTCTTT. The genes are TRBV12-3 or TRBV12-4 and TRBJ1-1, with a tentative D call TRBD1 (6 bases). The V and J ends lost 7 bases and 4 bases respectively, with 13 bases between them. This CDR3 contains 13 residues.

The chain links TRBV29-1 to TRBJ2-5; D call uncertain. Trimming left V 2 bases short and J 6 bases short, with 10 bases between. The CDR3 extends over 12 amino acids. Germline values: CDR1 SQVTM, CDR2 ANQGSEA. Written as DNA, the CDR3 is TGCAGCGTTGAACTGGGCCTGAAGACCCAGTACTTC. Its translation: CSVELGLKTQYF.

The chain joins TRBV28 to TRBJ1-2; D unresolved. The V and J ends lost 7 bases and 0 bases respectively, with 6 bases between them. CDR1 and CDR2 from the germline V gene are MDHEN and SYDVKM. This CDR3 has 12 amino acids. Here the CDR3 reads CASMSSNYGYTF. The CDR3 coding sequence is TGTGCCAGCATGAGTTCTAACTATGGCTACACCTTC.

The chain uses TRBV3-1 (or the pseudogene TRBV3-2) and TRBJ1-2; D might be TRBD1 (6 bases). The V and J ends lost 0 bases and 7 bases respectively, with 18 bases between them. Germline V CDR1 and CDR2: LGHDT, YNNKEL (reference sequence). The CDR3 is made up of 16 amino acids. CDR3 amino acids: CASSQDGGQGNGGYTF. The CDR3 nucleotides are TGTGCCAGCAGCCAAGATGGGGGTCAGGGGAATGGTGGCTACACCTTC.

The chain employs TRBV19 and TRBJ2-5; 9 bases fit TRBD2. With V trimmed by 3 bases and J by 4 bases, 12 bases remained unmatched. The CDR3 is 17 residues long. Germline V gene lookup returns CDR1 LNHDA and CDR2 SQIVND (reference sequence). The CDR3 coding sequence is TGTGCCAGTAGTATGCAAGCGGGGGGCATAAAGGTAGAGACCCAGTACTTC. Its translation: CASSMQAGGIKVETQYF. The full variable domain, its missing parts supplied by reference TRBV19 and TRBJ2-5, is DGGITQSPKYLFRKEGQNVTLSCEQNLNHDAMYWYRQDPGQGLRLIYYSQIVNDFQKGDIAEGYSVSREKKESFPLTVTSAQKNPTAFYLCASSMQAGGIKVETQYFGPGTRLLVL.

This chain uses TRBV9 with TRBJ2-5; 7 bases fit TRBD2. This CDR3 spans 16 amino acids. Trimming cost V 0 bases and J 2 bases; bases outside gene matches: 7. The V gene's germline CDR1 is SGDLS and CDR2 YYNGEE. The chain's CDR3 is CASSVAPSGVQETQYF. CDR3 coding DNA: TGTGCCAGCAGCGTAGCTCCCAGCGGGGTTCAAGAGACCCAGTACTTC.

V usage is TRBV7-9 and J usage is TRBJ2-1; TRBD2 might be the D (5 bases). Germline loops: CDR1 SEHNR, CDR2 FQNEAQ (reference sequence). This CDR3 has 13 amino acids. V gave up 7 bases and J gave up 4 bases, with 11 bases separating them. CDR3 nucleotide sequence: TGTGCCAGCACCCCCCCGGGATACAATGAGCAGTTCTTC. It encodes CASTPPGYNEQFF.

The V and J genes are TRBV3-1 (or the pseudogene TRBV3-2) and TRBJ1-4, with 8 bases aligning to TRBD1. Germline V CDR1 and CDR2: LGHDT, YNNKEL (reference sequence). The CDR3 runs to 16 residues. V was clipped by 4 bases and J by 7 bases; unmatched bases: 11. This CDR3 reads CASSLRTGRLGEKLFF. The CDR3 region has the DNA TGTGCCAGCAGCCTCCGGACAGGGAGGTTGGGTGAAAAACTGTTTTTT.

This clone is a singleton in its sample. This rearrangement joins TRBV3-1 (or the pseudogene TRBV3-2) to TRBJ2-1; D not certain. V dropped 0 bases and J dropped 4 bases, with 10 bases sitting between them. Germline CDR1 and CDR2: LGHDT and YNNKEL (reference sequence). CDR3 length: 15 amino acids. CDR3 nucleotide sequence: TGTGCCAGCAGCCAAGATAGTCATATTTACAATGAGCAGTTCTTC. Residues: CASSQDSHIYNEQFF.

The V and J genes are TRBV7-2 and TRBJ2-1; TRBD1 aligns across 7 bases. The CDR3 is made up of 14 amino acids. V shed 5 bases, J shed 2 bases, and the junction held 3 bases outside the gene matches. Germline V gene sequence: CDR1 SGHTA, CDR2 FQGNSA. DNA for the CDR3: TGTGCCAGCAGCCAGGGACAGACCTACAATGAGCAGTTCTTC. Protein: CASSQGQTYNEQFF.

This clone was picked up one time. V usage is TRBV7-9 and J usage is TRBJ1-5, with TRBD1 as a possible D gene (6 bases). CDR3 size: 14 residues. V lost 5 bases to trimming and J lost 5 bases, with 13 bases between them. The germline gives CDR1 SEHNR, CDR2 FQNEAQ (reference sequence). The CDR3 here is CASSRTGSHQPQHF. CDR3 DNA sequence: TGTGCCAGCAGCCGTACAGGGTCGCATCAGCCCCAGCATTTT. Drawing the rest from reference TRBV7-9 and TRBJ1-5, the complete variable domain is DTGVSQNPRHKITKRGQNVTFRCDPISEHNRLYWYRQTLGQGPEFLTYFQNEAQLEKSRLLSDRFSAERPKGSFSTLEIQRTEQGDSAMYLCASSRTGSHQPQHFGDGTRLSIL.

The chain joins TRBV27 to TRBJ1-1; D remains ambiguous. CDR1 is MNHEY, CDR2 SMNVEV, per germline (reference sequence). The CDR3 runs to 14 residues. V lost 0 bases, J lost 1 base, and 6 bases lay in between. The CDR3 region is CASSLSGRNTEAFF. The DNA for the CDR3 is TGTGCCAGCAGTTTATCGGGCCGGAACACTGAAGCTTTCTTT.

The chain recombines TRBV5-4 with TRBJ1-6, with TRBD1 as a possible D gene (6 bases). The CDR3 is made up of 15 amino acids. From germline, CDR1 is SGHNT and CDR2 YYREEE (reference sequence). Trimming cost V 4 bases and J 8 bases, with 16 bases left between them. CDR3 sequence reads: CASSLGTSSDSPLHF. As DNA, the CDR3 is TGTGCCAGCAGCCTGGGGACAAGCTCGGATTCACCCCTCCACTTT.